In this sample, the clone carrying this T cell receptor (beta chain) turned up many times. Its antigen is unidentified. The data originate from a study of T cell repertoires in cytomegalovirus infection. Study context: Recently identified HLA-C-restricted CMV epitopes were among the peptides used. Matching HLA type and CMV infection were both indicated by public TCR beta signatures.

The ends were cut back, 2 bases at V and 2 bases at J, with 13 bases in the middle. Germline V gene lookup returns CDR1 SGHTA and CDR2 FQGNSA. The CDR3 is 16 residues long. TCRdb re-derived calls from the reads in MiXCR, one entry per CDR3 protein. The sample has approximately 990,000 distinct CDR3 sequences; approximately 31% are singletons. The gene calls are TRBV7-2 and TRBJ1-3, with no clear D. The sample here was cultured CD8+ T cells from PBMCs, taken from culture after CMV antigen stimulation. This clonotype was obtained from a human donor in good health (CMV status not recorded). Some clones in this sample may be carry-over from other donors' samples. The CDR3 nucleotides are TGTGCCAGCAGCTTAAAGACAAGAGACACTGGAAACACCATATATTTT. It specifies CASSLKTRDTGNTIYF.